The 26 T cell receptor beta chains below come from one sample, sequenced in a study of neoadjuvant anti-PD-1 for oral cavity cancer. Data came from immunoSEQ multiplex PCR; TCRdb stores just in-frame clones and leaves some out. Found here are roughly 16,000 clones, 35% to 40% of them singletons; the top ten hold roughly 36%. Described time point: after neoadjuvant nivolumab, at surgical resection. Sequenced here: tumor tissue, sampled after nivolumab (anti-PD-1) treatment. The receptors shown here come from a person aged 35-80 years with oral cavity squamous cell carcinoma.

The CDR3 sequence is CAVGQPRDTGELFF. The CDR3, as DNA: TGTGCCGTGGGGCAGCCGAGGGACACCGGGGAGCTGTTTTTT. This chain joins TRBV10-3 and TRBJ2-2; D might be TRBD1 or TRBD2, each matching 5 bases. In germline, CDR1 is ENHRY, CDR2 SYGVKD. V gave up 11 bases and J gave up 3 bases, with 16 bases separating them. The CDR3 runs 14 residues.

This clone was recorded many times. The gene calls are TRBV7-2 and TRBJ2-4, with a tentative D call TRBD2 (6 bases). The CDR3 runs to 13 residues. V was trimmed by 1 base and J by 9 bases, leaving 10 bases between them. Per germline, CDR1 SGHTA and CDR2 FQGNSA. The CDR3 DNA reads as TGTGCCAGCAGCTTAGAACTAGCCAGCATTCAGTACTTC. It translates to CASSLELASIQYF. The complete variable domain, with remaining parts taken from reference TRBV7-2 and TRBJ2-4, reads GAGVSQSPSNKVTEKGKDVELRCDPISGHTALYWYRQSLGQGLEFLIYFQGNSAPDKSGLPSDRFSAERTGGSVSTLTIQRTQQEDSAVYLCASSLELASIQYFGAGTRLSVL.

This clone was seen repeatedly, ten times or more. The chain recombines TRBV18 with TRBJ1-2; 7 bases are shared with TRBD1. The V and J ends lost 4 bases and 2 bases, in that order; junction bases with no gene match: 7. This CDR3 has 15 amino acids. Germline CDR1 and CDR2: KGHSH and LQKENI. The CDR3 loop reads CASSLATDRNYGYTF. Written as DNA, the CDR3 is TGTGCCAGCTCACTGGCGACGGACAGGAACTATGGCTACACCTTC.

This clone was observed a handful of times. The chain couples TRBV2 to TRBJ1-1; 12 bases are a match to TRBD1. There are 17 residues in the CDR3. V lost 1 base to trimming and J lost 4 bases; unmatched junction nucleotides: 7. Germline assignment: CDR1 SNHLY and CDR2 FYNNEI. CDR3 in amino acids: CASSEEGRGQGATEAFF. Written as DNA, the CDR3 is TGTGCCAGCAGTGAAGAGGGCAGGGGACAGGGGGCCACTGAAGCTTTCTTT.

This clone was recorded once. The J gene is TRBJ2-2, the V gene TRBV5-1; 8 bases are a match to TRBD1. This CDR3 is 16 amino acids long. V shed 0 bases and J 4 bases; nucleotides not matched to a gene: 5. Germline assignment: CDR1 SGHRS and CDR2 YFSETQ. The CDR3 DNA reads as TGCGCCAGCAGCTTGGATGAACAGGGGGGCACCGGGGAGCTGTTTTTT. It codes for CASSLDEQGGTGELFF.

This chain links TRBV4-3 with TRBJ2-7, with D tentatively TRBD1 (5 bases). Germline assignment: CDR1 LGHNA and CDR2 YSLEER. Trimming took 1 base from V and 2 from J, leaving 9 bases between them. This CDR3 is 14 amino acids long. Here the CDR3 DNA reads TGCGCCAGCAGCCAAGGACAGCTTGCCTACGAGCAGTACTTC. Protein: CASSQGQLAYEQYF.

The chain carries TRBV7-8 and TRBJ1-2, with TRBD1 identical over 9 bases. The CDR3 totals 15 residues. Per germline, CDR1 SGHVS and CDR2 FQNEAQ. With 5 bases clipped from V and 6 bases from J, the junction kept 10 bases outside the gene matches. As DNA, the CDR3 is TGTGCCAGCAGCCTTACAGGGGGCGGGAAAAATGGCTACACCTTC. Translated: CASSLTGGGKNGYTF.

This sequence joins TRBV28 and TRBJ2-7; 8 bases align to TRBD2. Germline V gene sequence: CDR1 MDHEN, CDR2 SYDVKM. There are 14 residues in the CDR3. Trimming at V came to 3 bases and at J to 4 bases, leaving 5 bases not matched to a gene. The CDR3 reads CASSLRGARYEQYF. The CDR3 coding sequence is TGTGCCAGCAGTTTGCGGGGGGCCCGGTACGAGCAGTACTTC.

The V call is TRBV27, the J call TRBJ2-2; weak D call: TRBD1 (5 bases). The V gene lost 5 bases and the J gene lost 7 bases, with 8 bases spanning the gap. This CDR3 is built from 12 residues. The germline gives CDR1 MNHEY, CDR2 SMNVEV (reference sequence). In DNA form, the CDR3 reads TGTGCCAGCAGTACCCAGGGCGGGGAGCTGTTTTTT. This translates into CASSTQGGELFF.

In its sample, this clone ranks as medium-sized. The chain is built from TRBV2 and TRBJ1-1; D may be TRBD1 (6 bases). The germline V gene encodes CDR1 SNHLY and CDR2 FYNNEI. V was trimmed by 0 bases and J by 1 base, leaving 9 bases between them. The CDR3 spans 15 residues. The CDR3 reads CASSEAVRGNTEAFF. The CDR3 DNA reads TGTGCCAGCAGTGAAGCGGTCAGGGGGAACACTGAAGCTTTCTTT.

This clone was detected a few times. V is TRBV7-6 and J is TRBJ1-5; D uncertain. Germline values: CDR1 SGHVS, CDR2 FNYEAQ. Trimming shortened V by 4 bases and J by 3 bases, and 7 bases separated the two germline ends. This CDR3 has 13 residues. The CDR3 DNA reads TGTGCCAGCAGCTCCGTTGACAATCAGCCCCAGCATTTT. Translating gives CASSSVDNQPQHF.

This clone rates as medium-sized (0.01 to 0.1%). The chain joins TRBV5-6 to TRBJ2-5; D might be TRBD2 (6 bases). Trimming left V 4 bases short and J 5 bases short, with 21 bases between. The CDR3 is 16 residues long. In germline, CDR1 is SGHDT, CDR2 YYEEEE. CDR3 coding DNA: TGTGCCAGCAGCCCAGGCGGGGTACGGGCAGGGGAGACCCAGTACTTC. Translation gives CASSPGGVRAGETQYF.

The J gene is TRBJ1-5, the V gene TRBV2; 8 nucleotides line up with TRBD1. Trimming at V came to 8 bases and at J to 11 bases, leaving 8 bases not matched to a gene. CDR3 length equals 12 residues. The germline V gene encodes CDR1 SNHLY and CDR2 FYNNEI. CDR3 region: CASDAGGQAQHF. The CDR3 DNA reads TGTGCCAGCGACGCAGGGGGCCAGGCCCAGCATTTT.

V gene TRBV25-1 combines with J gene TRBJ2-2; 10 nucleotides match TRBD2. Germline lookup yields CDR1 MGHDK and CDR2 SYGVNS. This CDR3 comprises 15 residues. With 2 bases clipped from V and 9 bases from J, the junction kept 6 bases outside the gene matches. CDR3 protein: CASSESTSGARELFF. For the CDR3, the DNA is TGTGCCAGCAGTGAAAGTACTAGCGGGGCCCGGGAGCTGTTTTTT.

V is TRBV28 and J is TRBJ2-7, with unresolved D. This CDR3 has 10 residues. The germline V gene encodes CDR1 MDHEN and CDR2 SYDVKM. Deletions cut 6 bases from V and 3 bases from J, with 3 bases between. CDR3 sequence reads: CASSGYEQYF. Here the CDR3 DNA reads TGTGCCAGCAGCGGCTACGAGCAGTACTTC.

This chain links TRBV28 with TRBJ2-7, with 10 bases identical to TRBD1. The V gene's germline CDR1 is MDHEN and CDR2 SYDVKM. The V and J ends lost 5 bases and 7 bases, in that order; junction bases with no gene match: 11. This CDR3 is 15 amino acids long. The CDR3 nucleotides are TGTGCCAGCAGTATTCCGGGACAGGGGCCCTGGGAGCAGTACTTC. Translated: CASSIPGQGPWEQYF.

The CDR3: CASSFGNYYEQYF. The CDR3 DNA reads TGTGCCAGCAGCTTTGGGAACTACTACGAGCAGTACTTC. The V gene is TRBV11-2, the J gene TRBJ2-7; D remains unclear. From germline, CDR1 is SGHAT and CDR2 FQNNGV. This CDR3 is 13 amino acids long. Trimming removed 3 bases at V and 3 bases at J, with 9 bases between. Drawing the rest from reference TRBV11-2 and TRBJ2-7, the complete variable domain is EAGVAQSPRYKIIEKRQSVAFWCNPISGHATLYWYQQILGQGPKLLIQFQNNGVVDDSQLPKDRFSAERLKGVDSTLKIQPAKLEDSAVYLCASSFGNYYEQYFGPGTRLTVT.

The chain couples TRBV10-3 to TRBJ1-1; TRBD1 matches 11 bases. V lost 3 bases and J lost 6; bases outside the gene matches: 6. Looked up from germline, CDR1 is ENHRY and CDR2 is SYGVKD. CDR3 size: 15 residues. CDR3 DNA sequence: TGTGCCATCAGTGATCGGACAGGGGGCATGGCTGAAGCTTTCTTT. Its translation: CAISDRTGGMAEAFF.

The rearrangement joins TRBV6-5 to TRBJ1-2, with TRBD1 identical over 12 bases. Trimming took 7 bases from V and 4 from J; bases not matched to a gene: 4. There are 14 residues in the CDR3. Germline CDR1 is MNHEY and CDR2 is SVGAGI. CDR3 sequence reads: CASKPGQGAYGYTF. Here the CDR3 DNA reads TGTGCCAGCAAGCCGGGACAGGGGGCCTATGGCTACACCTTC.

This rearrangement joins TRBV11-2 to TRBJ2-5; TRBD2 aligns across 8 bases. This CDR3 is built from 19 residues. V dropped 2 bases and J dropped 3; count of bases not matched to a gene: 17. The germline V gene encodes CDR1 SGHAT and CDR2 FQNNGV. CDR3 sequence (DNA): TGTGCCAGCAGCTTACGGATCCGATTTGTAGCGGGGAATAAAGAGACCCAGTACTTC. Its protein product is CASSLRIRFVAGNKETQYF.

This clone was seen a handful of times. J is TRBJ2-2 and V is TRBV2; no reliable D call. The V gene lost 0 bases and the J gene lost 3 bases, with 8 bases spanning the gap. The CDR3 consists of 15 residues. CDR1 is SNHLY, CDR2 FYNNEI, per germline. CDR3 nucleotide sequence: TGTGCCAGCAGTGAAGCGGAGAGGCACACCGGGGAGCTGTTTTTT. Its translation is CASSEAERHTGELFF.

CDR3 sequence reads: CASTSGLSDTQYF. The CDR3 DNA reads as TGTGCCAGCACCTCGGGGCTAAGTGATACGCAGTATTTT. The chain combines TRBV7-2 with TRBJ2-3; D assignment may be TRBD1 or TRBD2 (5 bases each). The germline V gene encodes CDR1 SGHTA and CDR2 FQGNSA. This CDR3 is 13 amino acids long. The V end lost 7 bases, the J end lost 6 bases, and 14 bases lay between the germline ends.

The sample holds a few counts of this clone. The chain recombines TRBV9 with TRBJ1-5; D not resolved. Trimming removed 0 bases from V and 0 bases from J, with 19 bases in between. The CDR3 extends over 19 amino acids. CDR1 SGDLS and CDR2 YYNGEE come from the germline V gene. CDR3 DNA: TGTGCCAGCAGCGTAGGAGCCCCTGGAGTGGTCTATAGCAATCAGCCCCAGCATTTT. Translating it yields CASSVGAPGVVYSNQPQHF.

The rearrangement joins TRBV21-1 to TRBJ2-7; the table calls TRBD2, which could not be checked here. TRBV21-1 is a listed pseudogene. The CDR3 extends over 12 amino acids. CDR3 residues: CASLLGSAEQYF. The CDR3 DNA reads TGTGCCAGCTTGCTAGGTTCAGCCGAGCAGTACTTC.

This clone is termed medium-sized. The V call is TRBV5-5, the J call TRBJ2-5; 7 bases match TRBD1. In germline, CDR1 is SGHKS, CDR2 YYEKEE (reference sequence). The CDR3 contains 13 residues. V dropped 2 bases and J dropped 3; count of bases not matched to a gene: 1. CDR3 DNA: TGTGCCAGCAGCTTTGGGACAGAAGAGACCCAGTACTTC. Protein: CASSFGTEETQYF. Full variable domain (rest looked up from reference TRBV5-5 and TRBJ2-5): DAGVTQSPTHLIKTRGQQVTLRCSPISGHKSVSWYQQVLGQGPQFIFQYYEKEERGRGNFPDRFSARQFPNYSSELNVNALLLGDSALYLCASSFGTEETQYFGPGTRLLVL.

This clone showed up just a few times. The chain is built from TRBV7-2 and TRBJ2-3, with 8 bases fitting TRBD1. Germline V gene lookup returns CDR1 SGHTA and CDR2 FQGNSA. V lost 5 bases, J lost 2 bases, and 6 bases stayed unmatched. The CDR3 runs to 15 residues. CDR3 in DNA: TGTGCCAGCAGCCTACAGGGACAGGTCACAGATACGCAGTATTTT. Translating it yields CASSLQGQVTDTQYF.